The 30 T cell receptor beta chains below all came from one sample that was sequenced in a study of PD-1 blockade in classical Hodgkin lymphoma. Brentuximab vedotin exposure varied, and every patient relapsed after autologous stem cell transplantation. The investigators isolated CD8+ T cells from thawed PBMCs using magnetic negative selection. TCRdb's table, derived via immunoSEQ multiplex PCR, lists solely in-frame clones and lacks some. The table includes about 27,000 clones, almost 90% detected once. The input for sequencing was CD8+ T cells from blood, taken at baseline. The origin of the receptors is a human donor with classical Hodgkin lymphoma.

DNA of the CDR3: TGTGCCAGCAGCGAACGGACAGGAGGCTACACCTTC. Translated, it gives CASSERTGGYTF. The chain recombines TRBV9 with TRBJ1-2, with 7 bases that match TRBD1. J gave up 8 bases and V 3 bases, and 4 bases lay outside the gene matches. CDR1 and CDR2 from the germline V gene are SGDLS and YYNGEE. This CDR3 has 12 residues.

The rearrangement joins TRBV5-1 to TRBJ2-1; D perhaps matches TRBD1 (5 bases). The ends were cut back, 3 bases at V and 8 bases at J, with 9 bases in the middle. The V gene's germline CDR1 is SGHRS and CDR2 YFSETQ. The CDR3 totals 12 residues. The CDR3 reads CASSSQGDEQFF. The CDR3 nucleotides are TGCGCCAGCAGCTCCCAGGGTGATGAGCAGTTCTTC. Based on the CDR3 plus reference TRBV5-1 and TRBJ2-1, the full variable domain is KAGVTQTPRYLIKTRGQQVTLSCSPISGHRSVSWYQQTPGQGLQFLFEYFSETQRNKGNFPGRFSGRQFSNSRSEMNVSTLELGDSALYLCASSSQGDEQFFGPGTRLTVL.

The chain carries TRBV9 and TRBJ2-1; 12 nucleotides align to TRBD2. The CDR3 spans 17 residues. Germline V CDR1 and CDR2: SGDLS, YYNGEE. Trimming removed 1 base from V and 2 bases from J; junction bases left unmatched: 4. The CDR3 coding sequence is TGTGCCAGCAGCGTAACTAGCGGGAGGCGAACCTACAATGAGCAGTTCTTC. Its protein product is CASSVTSGRRTYNEQFF. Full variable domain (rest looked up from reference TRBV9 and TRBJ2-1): DSGVTQTPKHLITATGQRVTLRCSPRSGDLSVYWYQQSLDQGLQFLIQYYNGEERAKGNILERFSAQQFPDLHSELNLSSLELGDSALYFCASSVTSGRRTYNEQFFGPGTRLTVL.

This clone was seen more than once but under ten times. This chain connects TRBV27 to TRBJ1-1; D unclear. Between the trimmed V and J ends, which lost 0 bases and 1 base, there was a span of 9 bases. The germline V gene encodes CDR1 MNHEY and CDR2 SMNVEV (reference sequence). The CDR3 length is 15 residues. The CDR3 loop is CASSLSSYGNTEAFF. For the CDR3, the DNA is TGTGCCAGCAGTTTATCCTCGTACGGGAACACTGAAGCTTTCTTT.

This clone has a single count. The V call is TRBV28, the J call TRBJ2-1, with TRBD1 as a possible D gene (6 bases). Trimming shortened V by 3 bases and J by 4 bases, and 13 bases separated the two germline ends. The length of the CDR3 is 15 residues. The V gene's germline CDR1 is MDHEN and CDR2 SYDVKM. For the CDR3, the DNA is TGTGCCAGCAGTTTGAGACGGACAGATTACAATGAGCAGTTCTTC. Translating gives CASSLRRTDYNEQFF.

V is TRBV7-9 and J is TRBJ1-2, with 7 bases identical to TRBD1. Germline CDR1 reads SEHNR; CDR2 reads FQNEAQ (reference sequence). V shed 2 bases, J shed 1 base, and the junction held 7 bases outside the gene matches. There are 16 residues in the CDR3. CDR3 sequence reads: CASSLPGTESNYGYTF. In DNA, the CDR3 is TGTGCCAGCAGCTTACCCGGGACAGAAAGTAACTATGGCTACACCTTC.

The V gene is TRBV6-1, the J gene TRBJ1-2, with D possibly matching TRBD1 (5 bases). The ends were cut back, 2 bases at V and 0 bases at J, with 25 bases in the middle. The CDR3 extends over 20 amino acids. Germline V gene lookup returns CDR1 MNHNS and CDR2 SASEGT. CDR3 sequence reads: CASSEIGVGTLRRPNYGYTF. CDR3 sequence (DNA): TGTGCCAGCAGTGAAATAGGAGTCGGGACCCTGAGGAGACCTAACTATGGCTACACCTTC.

CDR3 sequence (DNA): TGTGCCAGCAGCGTAGACTCGTCCCGCTACGAGCAGTACTTC. Translated, it gives CASSVDSSRYEQYF. The chain is built from TRBV9 and TRBJ2-7; D not certain. This CDR3 is built from 14 residues. CDR1 is SGDLS and CDR2 is YYNGEE in the germline V gene. Trimming took 0 bases from V and 3 from J, leaving 10 bases between them. The variable domain in full, with the rest retrieved from reference TRBV9 and TRBJ2-7, is DSGVTQTPKHLITATGQRVTLRCSPRSGDLSVYWYQQSLDQGLQFLIQYYNGEERAKGNILERFSAQQFPDLHSELNLSSLELGDSALYFCASSVDSSRYEQYFGPGTRLTVT.

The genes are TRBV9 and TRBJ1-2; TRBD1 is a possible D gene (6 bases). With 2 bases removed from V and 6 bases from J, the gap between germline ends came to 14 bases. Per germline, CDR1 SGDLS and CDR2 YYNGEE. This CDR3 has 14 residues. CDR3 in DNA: TGTGCCAGCAGCGTCCTCCAGGGGACCCATGGCTACACCTTC. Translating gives CASSVLQGTHGYTF. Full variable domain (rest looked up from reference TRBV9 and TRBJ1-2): DSGVTQTPKHLITATGQRVTLRCSPRSGDLSVYWYQQSLDQGLQFLIQYYNGEERAKGNILERFSAQQFPDLHSELNLSSLELGDSALYFCASSVLQGTHGYTFGSGTRLTVV.

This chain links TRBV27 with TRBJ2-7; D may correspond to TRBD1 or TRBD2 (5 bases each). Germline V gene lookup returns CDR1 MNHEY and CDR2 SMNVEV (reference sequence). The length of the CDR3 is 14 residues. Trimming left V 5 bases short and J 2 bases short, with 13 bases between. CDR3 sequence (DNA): TGTGCCAGCAGTGAGGGACGGGACGCCTACGAGCAGTACTTC. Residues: CASSEGRDAYEQYF.

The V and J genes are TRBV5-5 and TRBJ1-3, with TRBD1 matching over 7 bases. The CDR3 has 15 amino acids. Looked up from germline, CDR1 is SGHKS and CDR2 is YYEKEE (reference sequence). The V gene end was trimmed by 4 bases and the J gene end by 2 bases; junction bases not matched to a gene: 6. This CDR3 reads CASSPDRAPGNTIYF. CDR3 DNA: TGTGCCAGCAGCCCCGACAGGGCTCCTGGAAACACCATATATTTT.

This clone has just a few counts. CDR3: CASSYATWTGDGYTF. The DNA for the CDR3 is TGTGCCAGCAGTTACGCCACATGGACAGGGGATGGCTACACCTTC. The rearrangement uses TRBV6-5 and TRBJ1-2, with 9 bases fitting TRBD1. The CDR3 is 15 amino acids. With V trimmed by 2 bases and J by 6 bases, 7 bases remained unmatched. The V gene's germline CDR1 is MNHEY and CDR2 SVGAGI.

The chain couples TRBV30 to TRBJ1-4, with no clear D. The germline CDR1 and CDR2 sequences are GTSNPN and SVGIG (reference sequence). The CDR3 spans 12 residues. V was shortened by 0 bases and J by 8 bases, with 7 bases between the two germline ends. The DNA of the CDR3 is TGTGCCTGGAGTGTACTTGGCGAAAAACTGTTTTTT. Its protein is CAWSVLGEKLFF.

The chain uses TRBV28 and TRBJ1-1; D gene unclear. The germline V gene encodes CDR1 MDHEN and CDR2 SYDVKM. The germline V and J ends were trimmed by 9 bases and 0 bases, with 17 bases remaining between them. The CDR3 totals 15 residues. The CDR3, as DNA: TGTGCCAGTTTTCGGTGGAGCAAGGTGAACACTGAAGCTTTCTTT. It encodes CASFRWSKVNTEAFF.

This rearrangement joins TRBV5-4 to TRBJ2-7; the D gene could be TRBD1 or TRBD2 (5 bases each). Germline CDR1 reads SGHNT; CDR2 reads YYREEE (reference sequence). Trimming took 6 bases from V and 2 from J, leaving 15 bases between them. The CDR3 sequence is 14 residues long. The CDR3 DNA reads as TGTGCCAGCACCGACCGGGACCGAGCCTACGAGCAGTACTTC. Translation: CASTDRDRAYEQYF.

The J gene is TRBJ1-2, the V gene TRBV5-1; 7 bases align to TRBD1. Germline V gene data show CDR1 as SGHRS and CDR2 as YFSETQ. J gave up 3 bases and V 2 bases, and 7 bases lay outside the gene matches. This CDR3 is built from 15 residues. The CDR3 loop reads CASSLPGGRDYGYTF. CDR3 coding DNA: TGCGCCAGCAGCTTACCAGGGGGTCGGGACTATGGCTACACCTTC. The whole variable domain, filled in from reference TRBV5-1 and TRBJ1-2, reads KAGVTQTPRYLIKTRGQQVTLSCSPISGHRSVSWYQQTPGQGLQFLFEYFSETQRNKGNFPGRFSGRQFSNSRSEMNVSTLELGDSALYLCASSLPGGRDYGYTFGSGTRLTVV.

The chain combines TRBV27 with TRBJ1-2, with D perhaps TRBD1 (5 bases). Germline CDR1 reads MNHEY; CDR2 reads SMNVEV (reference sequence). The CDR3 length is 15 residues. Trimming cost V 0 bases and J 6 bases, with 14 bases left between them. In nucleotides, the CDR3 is TGTGCCAGCAGTTTATCTAAGACAGCGAACAATGGCTACACCTTC. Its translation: CASSLSKTANNGYTF.

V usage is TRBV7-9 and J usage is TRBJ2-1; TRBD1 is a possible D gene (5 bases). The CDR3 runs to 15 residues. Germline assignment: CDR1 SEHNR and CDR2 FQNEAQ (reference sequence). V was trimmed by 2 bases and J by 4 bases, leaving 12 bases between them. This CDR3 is CASSLSQGLYNEQFF. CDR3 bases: TGTGCCAGCAGCTTAAGCCAGGGCCTATACAATGAGCAGTTCTTC.

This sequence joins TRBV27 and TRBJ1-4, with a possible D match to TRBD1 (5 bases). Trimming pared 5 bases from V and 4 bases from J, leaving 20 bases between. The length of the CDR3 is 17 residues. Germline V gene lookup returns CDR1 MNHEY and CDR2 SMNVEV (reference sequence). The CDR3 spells CASSPPRGREGNEKLFF. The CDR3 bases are TGTGCCAGCAGTCCTCCGAGGGGCAGGGAAGGTAATGAAAAACTGTTTTTT.

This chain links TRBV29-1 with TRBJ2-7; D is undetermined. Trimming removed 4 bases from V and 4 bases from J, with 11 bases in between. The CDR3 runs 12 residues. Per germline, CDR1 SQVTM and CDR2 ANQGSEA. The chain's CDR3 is CSVGGLGYEQYF. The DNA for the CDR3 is TGCAGCGTTGGGGGATTGGGGTACGAGCAGTACTTC.

The CDR3 DNA sequence: TGTGCCAGCAGTGACTTGGTTAACTATGGCTACACCTTC. Residues: CASSDLVNYGYTF. The rearrangement links TRBV6-4 to TRBJ1-2, with D uncertain. V was cut by 1 base and J by 1 base, with 4 bases left in between. This CDR3 is built from 13 residues. CDR1 and CDR2 from the germline V gene are MRHNA and SNTAGT.

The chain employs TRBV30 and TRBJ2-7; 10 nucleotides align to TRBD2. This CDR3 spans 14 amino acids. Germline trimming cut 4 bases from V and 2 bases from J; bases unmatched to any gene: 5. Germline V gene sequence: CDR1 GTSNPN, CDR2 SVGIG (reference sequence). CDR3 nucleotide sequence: TGTGCCTGGACTCCGGGACTAGCGACCTACGAGCAGTACTTC. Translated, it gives CAWTPGLATYEQYF.

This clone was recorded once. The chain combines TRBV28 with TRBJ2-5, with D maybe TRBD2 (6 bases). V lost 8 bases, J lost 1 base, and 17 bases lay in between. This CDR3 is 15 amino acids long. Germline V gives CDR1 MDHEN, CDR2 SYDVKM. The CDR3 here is CASGFGLATQETQYF. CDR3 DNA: TGTGCCAGCGGGTTCGGTCTAGCGACCCAAGAGACCCAGTACTTC.

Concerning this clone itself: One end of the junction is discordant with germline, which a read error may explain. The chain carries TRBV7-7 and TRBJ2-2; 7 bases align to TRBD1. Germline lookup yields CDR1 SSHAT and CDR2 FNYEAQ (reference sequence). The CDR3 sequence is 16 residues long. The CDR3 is CASSLAGTVAAGELFF. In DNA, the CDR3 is TGTGCTAGCAGCTTAGCTGGGACAGTTGCCGCCGGGGAGCTGTTTTTT.

The DNA for the CDR3 is TGCGCCAGCAGCCAAGGGACGATCCATGGCGGAGAGACCCAGTACTTC. Protein sequence: CASSQGTIHGGETQYF. The gene calls are TRBV4-1 and TRBJ2-5; D remains ambiguous. The CDR3 length is 16 residues. The germline V gene encodes CDR1 MGHRA and CDR2 YSYEKL. The V end was cut by 1 base, the J end by 4 bases, with 16 bases between.

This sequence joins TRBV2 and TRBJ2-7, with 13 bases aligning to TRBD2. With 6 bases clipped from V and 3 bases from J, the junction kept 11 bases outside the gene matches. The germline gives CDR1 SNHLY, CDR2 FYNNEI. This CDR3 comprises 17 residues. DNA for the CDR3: TGTGCCAGCAGGGACCCCCGGACTAGCGGGGGATACTACGAGCAGTACTTC. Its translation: CASRDPRTSGGYYEQYF.

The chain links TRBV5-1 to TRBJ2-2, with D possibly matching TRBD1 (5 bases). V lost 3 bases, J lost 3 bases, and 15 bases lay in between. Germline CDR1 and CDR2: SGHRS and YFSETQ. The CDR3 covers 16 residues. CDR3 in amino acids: CASSYKTTGYTGELFF. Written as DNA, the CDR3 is TGCGCCAGCAGCTATAAAACCACAGGCTACACCGGGGAGCTGTTTTTT.

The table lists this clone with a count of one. CDR3 sequence (DNA): TGCGCCAGCAGCCAAGAGGGCTCTGGAAACACCATATATTTT. Amino acid sequence: CASSQEGSGNTIYF. This chain connects TRBV4-1 to TRBJ1-3; D unresolved. Germline V CDR1 and CDR2: MGHRA, YSYEKL. Trimming stripped 0 bases from V and 0 bases from J, with 3 bases between. The CDR3 contains 14 residues.

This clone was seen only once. The CDR3 bases are TGTGCCAGCAGCTTGCTGGAGTGGACAGGGAAAAAAAACATTCAGTACTTC. It is translated as CASSLLEWTGKKNIQYF. The J gene is TRBJ2-4, the V gene TRBV7-2; 8 nucleotides match TRBD1. J lost 4 bases, V lost 3 bases, and 11 bases had no gene match. The germline gives CDR1 SGHTA, CDR2 FQGNSA. This CDR3 contains 17 residues.

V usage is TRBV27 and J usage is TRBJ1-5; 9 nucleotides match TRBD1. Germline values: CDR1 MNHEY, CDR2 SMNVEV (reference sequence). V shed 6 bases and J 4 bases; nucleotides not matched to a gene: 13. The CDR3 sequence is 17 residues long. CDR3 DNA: TGTGCCAGCAGAGCCGGGACAGGGTCTTCTCGGAATCAGCCCCAGCATTTT. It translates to CASRAGTGSSRNQPQHF.